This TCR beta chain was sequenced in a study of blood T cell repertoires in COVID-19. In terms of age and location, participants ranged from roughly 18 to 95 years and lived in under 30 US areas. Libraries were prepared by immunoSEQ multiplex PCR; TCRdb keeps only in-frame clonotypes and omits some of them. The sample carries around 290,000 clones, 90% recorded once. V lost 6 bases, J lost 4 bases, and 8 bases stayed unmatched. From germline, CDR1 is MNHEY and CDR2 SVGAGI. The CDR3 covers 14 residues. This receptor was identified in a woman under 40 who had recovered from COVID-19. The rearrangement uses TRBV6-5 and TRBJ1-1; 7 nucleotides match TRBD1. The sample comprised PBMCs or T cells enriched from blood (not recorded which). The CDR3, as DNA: TGTGCCAGCAGGATTACACAGGGGACCACTGAAGCTTTCTTT. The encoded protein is CASRITQGTTEAFF.